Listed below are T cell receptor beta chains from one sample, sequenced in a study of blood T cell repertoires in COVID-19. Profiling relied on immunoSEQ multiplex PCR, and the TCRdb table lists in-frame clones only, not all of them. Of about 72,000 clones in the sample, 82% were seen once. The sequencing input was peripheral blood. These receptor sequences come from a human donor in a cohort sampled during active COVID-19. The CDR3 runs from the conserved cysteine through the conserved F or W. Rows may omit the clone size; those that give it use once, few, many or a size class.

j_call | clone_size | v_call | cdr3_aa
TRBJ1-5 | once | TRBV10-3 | CAINGQTNQPQHF
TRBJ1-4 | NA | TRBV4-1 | CASSQGVLQGNEKLFF
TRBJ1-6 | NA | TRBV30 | CAWTTGSVYNSPLHF
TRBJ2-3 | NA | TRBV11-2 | CASTILAGGPTDTQYF
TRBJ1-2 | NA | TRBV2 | CASSARTGGVYGYTF
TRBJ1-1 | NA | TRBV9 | CASSVLSQNTEAFF
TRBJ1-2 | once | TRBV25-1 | CASSDQVRDYGYTF
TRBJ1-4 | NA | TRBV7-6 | CASSSRDRGEKLFF
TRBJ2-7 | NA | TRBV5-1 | CASSSDSVSYEQYF
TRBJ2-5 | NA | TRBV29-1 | CSGRRAEQETQYF
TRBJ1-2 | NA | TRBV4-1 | CASSPQGARGYTF
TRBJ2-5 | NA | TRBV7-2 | CASSLNAGAGETQYF
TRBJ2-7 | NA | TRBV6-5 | CAMGPSYEQYF
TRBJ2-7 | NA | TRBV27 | CASSPGTAYEQYF
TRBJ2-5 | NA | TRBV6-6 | CASSPGGGGETQYF
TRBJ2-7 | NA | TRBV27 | CASRSDIGSYEQYF
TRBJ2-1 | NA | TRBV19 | CASSFRDNEQFF